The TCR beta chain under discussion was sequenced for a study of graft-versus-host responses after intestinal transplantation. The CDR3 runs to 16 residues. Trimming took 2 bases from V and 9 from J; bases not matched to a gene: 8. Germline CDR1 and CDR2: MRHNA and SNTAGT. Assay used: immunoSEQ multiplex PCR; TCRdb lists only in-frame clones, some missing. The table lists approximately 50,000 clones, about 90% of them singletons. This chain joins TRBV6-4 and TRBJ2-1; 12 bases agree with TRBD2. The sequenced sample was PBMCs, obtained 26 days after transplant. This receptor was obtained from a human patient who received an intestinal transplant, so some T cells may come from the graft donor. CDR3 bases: TGTGCCAGCAGTGACCCGAGGACTAGCGGGAATCGTGAGCAGTTCTTC. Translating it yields CASSDPRTSGNREQFF.